The rows below give T cell receptor beta chains drawn from one sample of a study of T cell repertoires in cytomegalovirus infection. TCRdb used MiXCR to reprocess the reads, holding one entry per CDR3 protein. In the table there are around 530,000 distinct CDR3 sequences, about 15% of which are singletons. Sequencing was carried out using CD8+ T cells from PBMCs. Receptor source: a human donor in good health (CMV status not recorded). Some clones in this sample may be carry-over from other donors' samples. CDR3s include the opening cysteine and the closing phenylalanine or tryptophan. A D gene is named only where the DNA matches it firmly. Not every row has a clone size; where given, it reads once, few, many or a size class.

CDR3nt: TGTGCCAGCAGCTTAGTGGTTAGCGGGAGCCTCCAAGAGACCCAGTACTTC; CDR3aa: CASSLVVSGSLQETQYF; d_gene: TRBD2; abundance: few; v_gene: TRBV13; j_gene: TRBJ2-5
CDR3nt: TGCAGTGCTCCCTTAAACAGCCAGCCCCAGCATTTT; CDR3aa: CSAPLNSQPQHF; d_gene: NA; abundance: NA; v_gene: TRBV20-1; j_gene: TRBJ1-5
CDR3nt: TGCAGTGCTAGATCTACGGAGGGGGCGGTCAATGAGCAGTTCTTC; CDR3aa: CSARSTEGAVNEQFF; d_gene: NA; abundance: NA; v_gene: TRBV20-1; j_gene: TRBJ2-1
CDR3nt: TGCGCCAGCAGCTTGGAAGGGTCGAGACTAGCGGGAGGGAACGAGCAGTACTTC; CDR3aa: CASSLEGSRLAGGNEQYF; d_gene: TRBD2; abundance: NA; v_gene: TRBV5-1; j_gene: TRBJ2-7
CDR3nt: TGTGCCACCAGCAGATCCCGGTTGGCGTCCGGGGAGCTGTTTTTT; CDR3aa: CATSRSRLASGELFF; d_gene: NA; abundance: many; v_gene: TRBV15; j_gene: TRBJ2-2
CDR3nt: TGCAGCGTTGAAGCAGATCGCGCTTTCTTT; CDR3aa: CSVEADRAFF; d_gene: NA; abundance: NA; v_gene: TRBV29-1; j_gene: TRBJ1-1
CDR3nt: TGTGCCAGCAGCCCAGCAGGGGGGGTCTACAATGAGCAGTTCTTC; CDR3aa: CASSPAGGVYNEQFF; d_gene: NA; abundance: many; v_gene: TRBV7-6; j_gene: TRBJ2-1
CDR3nt: TGTGCCAGCAGCCCCTTTGACACTGAAGCTTTCTTT; CDR3aa: CASSPFDTEAFF; d_gene: NA; abundance: NA; v_gene: TRBV7-4; j_gene: TRBJ1-1
CDR3nt: TGTGCCAGCAGGAAGCGGGGGGGAATGAATGAGCAGTTCTTC; CDR3aa: CASRKRGGMNEQFF; d_gene: TRBD2; abundance: many; v_gene: TRBV6-1; j_gene: TRBJ2-1
CDR3nt: TGCGCCAGCAGCCAAGGGACTAGCGGGAGCAGCTATGCTACGCAGTATTTT; CDR3aa: CASSQGTSGSSYATQYF; d_gene: TRBD2; abundance: few; v_gene: TRBV4-1; j_gene: TRBJ2-3
CDR3nt: TGTGCCAGCAGCCTACAGAGGGACAGGGTAGGCGACACCGGGGAGCTGTTTTTT; CDR3aa: CASSLQRDRVGDTGELFF; d_gene: TRBD1; abundance: few; v_gene: TRBV3-1; j_gene: TRBJ2-2
CDR3nt: TGTGCCAGCAGCCCCCGGGCCGAAGCTTTCAACTATGGCTACACCTTC; CDR3aa: CASSPRAEAFNYGYTF; d_gene: NA; abundance: few; v_gene: TRBV7-9; j_gene: TRBJ1-2
CDR3nt: TGTGCCACCAGCCGCCGGGACAGGGATTCACCCCTCCACTTT; CDR3aa: CATSRRDRDSPLHF; d_gene: TRBD1; abundance: many; v_gene: TRBV15; j_gene: TRBJ1-6
CDR3nt: TGTGCCAGCAGTAATATAACGGACCGCGTATTCAACTCATATGGCTACACCTTC; CDR3aa: CASSNITDRVFNSYGYTF; d_gene: NA; abundance: NA; v_gene: TRBV6-1; j_gene: TRBJ1-2
CDR3nt: TGCAGCGTTGACGGGACATCGTTTTCAGTGACCCAGTACTTC; CDR3aa: CSVDGTSFSVTQYF; d_gene: NA; abundance: NA; v_gene: TRBV29-1; j_gene: TRBJ2-5
CDR3nt: TGTGCTAGTGGTTTGGCCCTGGGGGGACAGGGGGCGCCGGACACTGAAGCTTTCTTT; CDR3aa: CASGLALGGQGAPDTEAFF; d_gene: TRBD1; abundance: many; v_gene: TRBV12-5; j_gene: TRBJ1-1
CDR3nt: TGTGCCAGCAGCGCTTCCCACAGAGACAGCTATGGCTACACCTTC; CDR3aa: CASSASHRDSYGYTF; d_gene: NA; abundance: few; v_gene: TRBV9; j_gene: TRBJ1-2
CDR3nt: TGTGCCAGCAATCCCGACCCCAACGGGGAGCTGTTTTTT; CDR3aa: CASNPDPNGELFF; d_gene: NA; abundance: many; v_gene: TRBV7-9; j_gene: TRBJ2-2
CDR3nt: TGCGCCAGCAGCCCTGGGACTAGCAGGGGCCACACAGATACGCAGTATTTT; CDR3aa: CASSPGTSRGHTDTQYF; d_gene: TRBD2; abundance: NA; v_gene: TRBV5-1; j_gene: TRBJ2-3
CDR3nt: TGCAGTGCCCCCTGGGCTAGCGGGAGTCCTAGCTCCTACAATGAGCAGTTCTTC; CDR3aa: CSAPWASGSPSSYNEQFF; d_gene: TRBD2; abundance: NA; v_gene: TRBV20-1; j_gene: TRBJ2-1
CDR3nt: TGTGCCAGCACCGATTACATTCGCCCCTATAATTCACCCCTCCACTTT; CDR3aa: CASTDYIRPYNSPLHF; d_gene: NA; abundance: NA; v_gene: TRBV28; j_gene: TRBJ1-6
CDR3nt: TGTGCCAGCGTCGGACCGGGACGGAGCACCCCCGGGGAGCTGTTTTTT; CDR3aa: CASVGPGRSTPGELFF; d_gene: NA; abundance: few; v_gene: TRBV3-1; j_gene: TRBJ2-2
CDR3nt: TGTGCCATCAGTGAGCCTAGCGGGGGGAGCACAGATACGCAGTATTTT; CDR3aa: CAISEPSGGSTDTQYF; d_gene: TRBD2; abundance: many; v_gene: TRBV10-3; j_gene: TRBJ2-3
CDR3nt: TGTGCCAGCAGTGCCACATCCAAACGTGAGACCCAGTACTTC; CDR3aa: CASSATSKRETQYF; d_gene: NA; abundance: NA; v_gene: TRBV3-1; j_gene: TRBJ2-5
CDR3nt: TGTGCCAGCAGTTTTTCCAAGCGGGAGGGCCACGATGAGCAGTTCTTC; CDR3aa: CASSFSKREGHDEQFF; d_gene: TRBD2; abundance: many; v_gene: TRBV12-3/TRBV12-4; j_gene: TRBJ2-1
CDR3nt: TGTGCCAGCAGCCACAGGGGCTCCTACGAGCAGTACTTC; CDR3aa: CASSHRGSYEQYF; d_gene: TRBD1; abundance: many; v_gene: TRBV7-6; j_gene: TRBJ2-7
CDR3nt: TGTGCAAGCAGCTTAGCCCCCAAGGATTCACCCCTCCACTTT; CDR3aa: CASSLAPKDSPLHF; d_gene: NA; abundance: NA; v_gene: TRBV7-6; j_gene: TRBJ1-6